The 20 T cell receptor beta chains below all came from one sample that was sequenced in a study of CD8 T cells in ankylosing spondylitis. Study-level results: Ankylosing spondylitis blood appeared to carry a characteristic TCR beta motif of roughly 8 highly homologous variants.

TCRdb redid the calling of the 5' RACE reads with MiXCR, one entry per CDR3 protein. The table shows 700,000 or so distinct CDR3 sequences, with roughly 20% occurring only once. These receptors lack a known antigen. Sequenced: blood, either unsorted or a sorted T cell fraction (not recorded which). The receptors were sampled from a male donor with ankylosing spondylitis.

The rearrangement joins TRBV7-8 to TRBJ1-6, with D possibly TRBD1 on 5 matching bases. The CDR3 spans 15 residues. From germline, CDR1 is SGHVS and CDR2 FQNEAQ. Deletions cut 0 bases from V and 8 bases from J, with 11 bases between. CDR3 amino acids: CASSLAGGEYSPLHF. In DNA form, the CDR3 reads TGTGCCAGCAGCTTAGCCGGAGGGGAGTATTCACCCCTCCACTTT.

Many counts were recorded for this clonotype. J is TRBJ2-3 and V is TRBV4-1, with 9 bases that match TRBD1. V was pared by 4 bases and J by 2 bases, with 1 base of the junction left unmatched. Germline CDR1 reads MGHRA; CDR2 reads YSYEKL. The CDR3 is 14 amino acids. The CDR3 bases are TGCGCCAGCAGCCGGGACAGGGTCACAGATACGCAGTATTTT. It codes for CASSRDRVTDTQYF.

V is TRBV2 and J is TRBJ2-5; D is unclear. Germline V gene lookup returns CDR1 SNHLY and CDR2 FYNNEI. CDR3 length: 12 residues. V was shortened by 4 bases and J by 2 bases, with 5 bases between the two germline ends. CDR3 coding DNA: TGTGCCAGCAGTGTAAAACAAGAGACCCAGTACTTC. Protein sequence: CASSVKQETQYF.

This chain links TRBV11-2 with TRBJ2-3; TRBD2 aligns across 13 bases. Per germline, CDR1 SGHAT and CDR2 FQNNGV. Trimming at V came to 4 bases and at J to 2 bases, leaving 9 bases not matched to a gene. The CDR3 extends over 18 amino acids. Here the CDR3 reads CASSSFGTSGDYTDTQYF. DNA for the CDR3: TGTGCCAGCAGCTCCTTTGGGACTAGCGGGGATTACACAGATACGCAGTATTTT.

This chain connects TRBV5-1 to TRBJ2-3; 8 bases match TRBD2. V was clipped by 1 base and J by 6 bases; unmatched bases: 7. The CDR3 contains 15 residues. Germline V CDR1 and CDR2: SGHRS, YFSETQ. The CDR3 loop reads CASSLTGGPSDTQYF. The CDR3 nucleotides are TGCGCCAGCAGCTTGACGGGAGGGCCGTCGGATACGCAGTATTTT.

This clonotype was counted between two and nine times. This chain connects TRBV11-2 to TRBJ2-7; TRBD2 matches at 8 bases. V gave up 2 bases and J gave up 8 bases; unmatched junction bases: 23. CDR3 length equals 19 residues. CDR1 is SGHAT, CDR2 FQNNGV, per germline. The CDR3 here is CASSLTLDGLPGGRTKQYF. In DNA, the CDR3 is TGTGCCAGCAGCTTAACCCTGGACGGATTACCCGGCGGGAGGACTAAGCAGTACTTC. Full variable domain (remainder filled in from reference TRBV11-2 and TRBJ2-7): EAGVAQSPRYKIIEKRQSVAFWCNPISGHATLYWYQQILGQGPKLLIQFQNNGVVDDSQLPKDRFSAERLKGVDSTLKIQPAKLEDSAVYLCASSLTLDGLPGGRTKQYFGPGTRLTVT.

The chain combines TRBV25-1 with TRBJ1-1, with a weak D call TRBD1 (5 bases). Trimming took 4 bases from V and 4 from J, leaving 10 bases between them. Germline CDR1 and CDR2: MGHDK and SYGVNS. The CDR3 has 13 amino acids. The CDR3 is CASSVGRTTEAFF. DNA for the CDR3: TGTGCCAGCAGTGTGGGACGGACCACTGAAGCTTTCTTT.

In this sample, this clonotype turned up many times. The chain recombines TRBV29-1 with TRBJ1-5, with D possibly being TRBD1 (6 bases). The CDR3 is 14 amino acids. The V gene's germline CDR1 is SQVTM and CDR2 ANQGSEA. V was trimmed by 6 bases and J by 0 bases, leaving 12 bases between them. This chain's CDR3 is CSVTTGNSNQPQHF. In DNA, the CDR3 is TGCAGCGTGACAACAGGGAATAGCAATCAGCCCCAGCATTTT.

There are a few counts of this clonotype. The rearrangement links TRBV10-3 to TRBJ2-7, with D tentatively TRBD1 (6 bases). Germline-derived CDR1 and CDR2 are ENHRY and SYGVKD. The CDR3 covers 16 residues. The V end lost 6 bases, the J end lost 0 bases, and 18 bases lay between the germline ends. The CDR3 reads CAISPRTDPNSYEQYF. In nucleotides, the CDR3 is TGTGCCATCAGCCCCCGGACAGATCCAAACTCCTACGAGCAGTACTTC.

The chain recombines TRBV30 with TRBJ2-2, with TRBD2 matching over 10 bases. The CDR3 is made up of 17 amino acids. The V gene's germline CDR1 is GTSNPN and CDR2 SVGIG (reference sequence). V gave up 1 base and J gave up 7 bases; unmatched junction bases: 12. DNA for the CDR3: TGTGCCTGGAGTGAGTTCACTAGCGGGACCCCTGACGGGGAGCTGTTTTTT. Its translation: CAWSEFTSGTPDGELFF.

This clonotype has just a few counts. The CDR3 region is CAIRGGGTDTQYF. CDR3 DNA sequence: TGTGCCATCAGAGGGGGGGGCACAGATACGCAGTATTTT. The rearrangement joins TRBV10-3 to TRBJ2-3; D possibly corresponds to TRBD2 (7 bases). The CDR3 is 13 amino acids. V lost 6 bases and J lost 1, with 8 bases in between. CDR1 and CDR2 from the germline V gene are ENHRY and SYGVKD.

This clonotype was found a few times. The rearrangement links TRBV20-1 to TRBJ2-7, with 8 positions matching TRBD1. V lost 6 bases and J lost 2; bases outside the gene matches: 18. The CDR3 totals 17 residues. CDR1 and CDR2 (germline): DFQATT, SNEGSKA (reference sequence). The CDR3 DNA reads TGCAGTGCATCACCGGGACAGGCCCTCTATCTGACCTACGAGCAGTACTTC. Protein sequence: CSASPGQALYLTYEQYF.

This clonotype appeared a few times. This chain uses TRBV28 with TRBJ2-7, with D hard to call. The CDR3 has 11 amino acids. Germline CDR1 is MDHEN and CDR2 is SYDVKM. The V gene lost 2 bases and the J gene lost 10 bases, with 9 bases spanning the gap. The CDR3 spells CASSLNQVQYF. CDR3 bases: TGTGCCAGCAGTTTAAACCAGGTTCAGTACTTC.

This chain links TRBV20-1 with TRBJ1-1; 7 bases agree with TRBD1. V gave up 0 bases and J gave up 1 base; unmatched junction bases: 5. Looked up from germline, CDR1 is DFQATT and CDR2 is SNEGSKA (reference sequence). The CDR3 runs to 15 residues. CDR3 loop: CSARDSRGRNTEAFF. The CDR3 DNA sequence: TGCAGTGCTAGAGATAGCAGGGGGAGGAACACTGAAGCTTTCTTT.

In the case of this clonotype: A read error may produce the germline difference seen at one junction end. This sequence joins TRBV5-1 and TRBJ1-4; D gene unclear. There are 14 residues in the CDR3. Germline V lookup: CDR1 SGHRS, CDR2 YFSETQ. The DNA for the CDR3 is TGTGCCAGCAGTTTGCGGACAACTAATGAAAAACTGTTTTTT. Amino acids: CASSLRTTNEKLFF.

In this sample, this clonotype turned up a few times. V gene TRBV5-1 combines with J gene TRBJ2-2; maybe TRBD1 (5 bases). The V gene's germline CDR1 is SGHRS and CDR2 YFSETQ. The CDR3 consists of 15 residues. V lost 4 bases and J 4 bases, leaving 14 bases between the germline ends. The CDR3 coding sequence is TGCGCCAGCAGCCCGGTCTGGGGCAGCACCGGGGAGCTGTTTTTT. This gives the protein CASSPVWGSTGELFF.

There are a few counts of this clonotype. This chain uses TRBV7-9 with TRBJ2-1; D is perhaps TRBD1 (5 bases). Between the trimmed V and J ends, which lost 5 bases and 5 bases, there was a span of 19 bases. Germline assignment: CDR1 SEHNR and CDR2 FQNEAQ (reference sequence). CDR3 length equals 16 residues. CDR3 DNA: TGTGCCAGCAGCACACGACAGACCAAACAGGACAATGAGCAGTTCTTC. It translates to CASSTRQTKQDNEQFF.

Written as DNA, the CDR3 is TGTGCCAGCAGCTTGGGACAGGGGACGTTGCAAGAGACCCAGTACTTC. Protein: CASSLGQGTLQETQYF. The V call is TRBV5-8, the J call TRBJ2-5; 8 nucleotides line up with TRBD1. J was trimmed by 2 bases and V by 0 bases; bases with no gene match: 6. CDR1 and CDR2 (germline): SGHTS, YDEGEE. The CDR3 extends over 16 amino acids.

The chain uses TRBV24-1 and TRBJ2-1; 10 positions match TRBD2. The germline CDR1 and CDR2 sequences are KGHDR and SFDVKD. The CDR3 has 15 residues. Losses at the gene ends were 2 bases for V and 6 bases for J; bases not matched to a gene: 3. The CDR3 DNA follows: TGTGCCACCAGTGATTGGGCTAGCGGGAGCAATGAGCAGTTCTTC. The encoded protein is CATSDWASGSNEQFF.

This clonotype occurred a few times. CDR3 in DNA: TGTGCCAGCAGCCCCCTGGGTCCAGGACTAGCGACAGATACGCAGTATTTT. Translated: CASSPLGPGLATDTQYF. This rearrangement joins TRBV7-6 to TRBJ2-3; 9 bases match TRBD2. V dropped 5 bases and J dropped 3; count of bases not matched to a gene: 12. The CDR3 contains 17 residues. The V gene's germline CDR1 is SGHVS and CDR2 FNYEAQ.